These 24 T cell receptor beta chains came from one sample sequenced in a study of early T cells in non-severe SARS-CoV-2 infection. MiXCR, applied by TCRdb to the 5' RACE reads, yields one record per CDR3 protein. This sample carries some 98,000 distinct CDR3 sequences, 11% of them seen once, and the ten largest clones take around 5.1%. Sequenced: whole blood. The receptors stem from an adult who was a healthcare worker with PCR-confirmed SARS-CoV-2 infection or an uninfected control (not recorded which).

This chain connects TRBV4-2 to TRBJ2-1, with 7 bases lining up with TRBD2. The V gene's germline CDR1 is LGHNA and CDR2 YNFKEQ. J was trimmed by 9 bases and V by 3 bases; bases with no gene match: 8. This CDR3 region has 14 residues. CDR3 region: CASSHLREFREQFF. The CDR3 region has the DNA TGTGCCAGCAGCCACTTGCGGGAGTTCCGTGAGCAGTTCTTC.

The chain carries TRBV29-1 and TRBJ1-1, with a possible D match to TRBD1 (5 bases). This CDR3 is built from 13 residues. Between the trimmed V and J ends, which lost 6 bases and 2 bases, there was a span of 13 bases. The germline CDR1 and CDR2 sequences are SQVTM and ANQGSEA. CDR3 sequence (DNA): TGCAGCGTCCGAGATGGGGGTAACACTGAAGCTTTCTTT. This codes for CSVRDGGNTEAFF.

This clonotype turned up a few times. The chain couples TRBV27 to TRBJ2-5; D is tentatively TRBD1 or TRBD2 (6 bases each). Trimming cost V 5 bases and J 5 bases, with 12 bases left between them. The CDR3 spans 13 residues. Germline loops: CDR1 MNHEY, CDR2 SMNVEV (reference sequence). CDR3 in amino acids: CASSGGPRETQYF. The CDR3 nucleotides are TGTGCCAGCAGTGGGGGGCCCAGGGAGACCCAGTACTTC.

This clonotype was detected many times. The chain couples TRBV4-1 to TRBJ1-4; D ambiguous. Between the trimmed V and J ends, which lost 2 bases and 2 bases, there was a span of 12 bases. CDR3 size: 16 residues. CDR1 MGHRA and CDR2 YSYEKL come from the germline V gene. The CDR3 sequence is CASSQLPQATNEKLFF. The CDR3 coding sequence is TGCGCCAGCAGCCAATTACCTCAGGCGACTAATGAAAAACTGTTTTTT.

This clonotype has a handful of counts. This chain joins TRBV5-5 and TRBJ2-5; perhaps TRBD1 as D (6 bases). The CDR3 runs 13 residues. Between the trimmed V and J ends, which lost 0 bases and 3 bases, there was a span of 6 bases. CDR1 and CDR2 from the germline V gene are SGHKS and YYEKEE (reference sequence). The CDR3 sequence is CASSLEGEETQYF. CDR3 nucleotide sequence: TGTGCCAGCAGCTTGGAGGGGGAAGAGACCCAGTACTTC.

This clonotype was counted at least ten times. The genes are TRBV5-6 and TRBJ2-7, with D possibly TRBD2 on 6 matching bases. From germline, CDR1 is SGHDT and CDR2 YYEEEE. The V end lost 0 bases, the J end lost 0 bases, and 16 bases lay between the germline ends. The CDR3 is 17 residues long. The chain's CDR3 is CASSLAESGLHSYEQYF. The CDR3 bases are TGTGCCAGCAGCTTGGCCGAGAGCGGGCTTCACTCCTACGAGCAGTACTTC.

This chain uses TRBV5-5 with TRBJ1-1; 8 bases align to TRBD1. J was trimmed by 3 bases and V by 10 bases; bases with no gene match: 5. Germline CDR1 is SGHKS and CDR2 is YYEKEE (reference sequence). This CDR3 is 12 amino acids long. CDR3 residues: CASQQGDTEAFF. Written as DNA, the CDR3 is TGTGCCTCTCAACAGGGGGACACTGAAGCTTTCTTT.

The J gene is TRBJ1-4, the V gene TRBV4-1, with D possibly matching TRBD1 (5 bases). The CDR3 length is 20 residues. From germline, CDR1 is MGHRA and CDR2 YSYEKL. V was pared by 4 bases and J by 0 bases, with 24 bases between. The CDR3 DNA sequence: TGCGCCAGCAGCCGAATTCCGAGGGACGGAGGTTTTGCAACTAATGAAAAACTGTTTTTT. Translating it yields CASSRIPRDGGFATNEKLFF.

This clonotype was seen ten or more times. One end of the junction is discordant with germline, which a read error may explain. CDR3 DNA: TGTGCCAGCAGCTTAGGAGGGGCCTCCTACGAGCAGTACTTC. It translates to CASSLGGASYEQYF. This sequence joins TRBV5-1 and TRBJ2-7, with D maybe TRBD2 (6 bases). CDR3 length: 14 residues. In germline, CDR1 is SGHRS, CDR2 YFSETQ. Variable domain in full (rest from reference TRBV5-1 and TRBJ2-7): KAGVTQTPRYLIKTRGQQVTLSCSPISGHRSVSWYQQTPGQGLQFLFEYFSETQRNKGNFPGRFSGRQFSNSRSEMNVSTLELGDSALYLCASSLGGASYEQYFGPGTRLTVT.

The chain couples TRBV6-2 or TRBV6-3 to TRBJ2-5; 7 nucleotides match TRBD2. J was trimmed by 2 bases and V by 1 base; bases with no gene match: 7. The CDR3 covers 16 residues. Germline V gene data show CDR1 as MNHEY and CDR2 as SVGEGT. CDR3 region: CASSYWGGSRQETQYF. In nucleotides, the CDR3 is TGTGCCAGCAGTTACTGGGGCGGGAGTCGACAAGAGACCCAGTACTTC.

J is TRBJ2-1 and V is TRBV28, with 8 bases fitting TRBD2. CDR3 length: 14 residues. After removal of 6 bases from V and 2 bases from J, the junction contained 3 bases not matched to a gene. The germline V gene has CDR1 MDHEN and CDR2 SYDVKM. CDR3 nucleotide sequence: TGTGCCAGCAGAGCGGGAGTTGCCTACAATGAGCAGTTCTTC. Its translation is CASRAGVAYNEQFF.

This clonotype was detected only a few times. The CDR3 protein is CASSPGQGVAEAFF. In DNA, the CDR3 is TGTGCCAGCTCGCCCGGGCAGGGCGTCGCTGAAGCTTTCTTT. V and J are TRBV18 and TRBJ1-1; possible D gene TRBD1, 5 bases. The V gene's germline CDR1 is KGHSH and CDR2 LQKENI. V was trimmed by 6 bases and J by 6 bases, leaving 17 bases between them. The length of the CDR3 is 14 residues.

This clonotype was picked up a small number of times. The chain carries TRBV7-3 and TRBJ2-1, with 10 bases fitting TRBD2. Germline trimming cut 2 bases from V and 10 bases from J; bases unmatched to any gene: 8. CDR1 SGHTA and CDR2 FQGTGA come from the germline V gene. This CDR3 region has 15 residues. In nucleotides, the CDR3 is TGTGCCAGCAGCTTACGGGCTAGCGGGAGATCGGAGCAGTTCTTC. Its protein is CASSLRASGRSEQFF.

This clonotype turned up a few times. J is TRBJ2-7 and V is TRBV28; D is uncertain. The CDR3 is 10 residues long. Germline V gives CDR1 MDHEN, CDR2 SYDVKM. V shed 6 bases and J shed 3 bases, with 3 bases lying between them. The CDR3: CASSHYEQYF. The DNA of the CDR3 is TGTGCCAGCAGCCACTACGAGCAGTACTTC.

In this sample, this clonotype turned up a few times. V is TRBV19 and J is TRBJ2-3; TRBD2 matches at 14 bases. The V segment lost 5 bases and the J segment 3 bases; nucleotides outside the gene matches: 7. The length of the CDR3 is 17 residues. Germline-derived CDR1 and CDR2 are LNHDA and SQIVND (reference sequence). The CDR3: CASSLLTSGRATDTQYF. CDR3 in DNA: TGTGCCAGTAGTTTGTTGACTAGCGGGAGGGCTACAGATACGCAGTATTTT. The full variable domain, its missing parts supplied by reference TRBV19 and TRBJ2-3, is DGGITQSPKYLFRKEGQNVTLSCEQNLNHDAMYWYRQDPGQGLRLIYYSQIVNDFQKGDIAEGYSVSREKKESFPLTVTSAQKNPTAFYLCASSLLTSGRATDTQYFGPGTRLTVL.

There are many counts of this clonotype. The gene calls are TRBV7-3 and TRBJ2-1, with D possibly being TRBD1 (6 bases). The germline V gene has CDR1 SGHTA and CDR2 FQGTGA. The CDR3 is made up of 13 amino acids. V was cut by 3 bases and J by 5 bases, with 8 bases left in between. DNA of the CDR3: TGTGCCAGCAGCTTGGGACATAACAATGAGCAGTTCTTC. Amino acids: CASSLGHNNEQFF.

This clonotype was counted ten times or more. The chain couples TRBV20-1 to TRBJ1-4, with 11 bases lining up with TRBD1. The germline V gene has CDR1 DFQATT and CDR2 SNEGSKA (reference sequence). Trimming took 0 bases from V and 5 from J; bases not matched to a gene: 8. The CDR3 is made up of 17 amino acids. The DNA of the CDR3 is TGCAGTGCTAGAGATCTCTCCGGGACAGGGGGAAATGAAAAACTGTTTTTT. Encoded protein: CSARDLSGTGGNEKLFF.

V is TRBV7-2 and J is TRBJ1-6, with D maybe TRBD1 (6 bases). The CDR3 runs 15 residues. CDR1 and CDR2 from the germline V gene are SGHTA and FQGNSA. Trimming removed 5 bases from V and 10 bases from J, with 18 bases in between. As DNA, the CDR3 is TGTGCCAGCAGCACTTCTTTCCAGGGGATCTCACCCCTCCACTTT. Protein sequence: CASSTSFQGISPLHF.

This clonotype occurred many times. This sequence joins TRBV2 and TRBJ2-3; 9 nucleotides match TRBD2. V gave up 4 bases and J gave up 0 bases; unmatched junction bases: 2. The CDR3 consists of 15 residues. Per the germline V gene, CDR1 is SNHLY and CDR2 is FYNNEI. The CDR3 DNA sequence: TGTGCCAGCAGTGGTAGCGGGGGTAGCACAGATACGCAGTATTTT. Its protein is CASSGSGGSTDTQYF.

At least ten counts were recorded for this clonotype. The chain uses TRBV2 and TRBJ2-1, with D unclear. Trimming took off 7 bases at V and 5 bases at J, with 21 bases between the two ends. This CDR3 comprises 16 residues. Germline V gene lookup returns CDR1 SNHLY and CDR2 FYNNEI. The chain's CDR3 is CASIHRAGESNNEQFF. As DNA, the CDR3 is TGTGCCAGCATCCACCGGGCCGGCGAATCTAACAATGAGCAGTTCTTC. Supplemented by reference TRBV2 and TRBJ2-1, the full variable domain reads EPEVTQTPSHQVTQMGQEVILRCVPISNHLYFYWYRQILGQKVEFLVSFYNNEISEKSEIFDDQFSVERPDGSNFTLKIRSTKLEDSAMYFCASIHRAGESNNEQFFGPGTRLTVL.

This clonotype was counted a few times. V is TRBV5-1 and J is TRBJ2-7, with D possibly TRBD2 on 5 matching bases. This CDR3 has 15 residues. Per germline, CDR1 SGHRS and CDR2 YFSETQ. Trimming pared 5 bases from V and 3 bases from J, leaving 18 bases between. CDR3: CASSSSPEGGYEQYF. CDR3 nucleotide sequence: TGCGCCAGCAGTTCCTCGCCAGAAGGAGGCTACGAGCAGTACTTC.

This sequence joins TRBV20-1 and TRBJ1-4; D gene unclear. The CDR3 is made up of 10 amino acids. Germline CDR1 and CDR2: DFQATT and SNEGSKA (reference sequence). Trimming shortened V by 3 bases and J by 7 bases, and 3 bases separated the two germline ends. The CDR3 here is CSASPEKLFF. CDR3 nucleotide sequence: TGCAGTGCTAGCCCTGAAAAACTGTTTTTT.

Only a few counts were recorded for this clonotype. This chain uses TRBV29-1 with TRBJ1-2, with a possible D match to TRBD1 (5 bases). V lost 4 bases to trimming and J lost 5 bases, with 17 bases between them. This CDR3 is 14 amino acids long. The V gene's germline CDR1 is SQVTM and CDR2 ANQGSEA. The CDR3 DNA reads TGCAGCGTTGGGGGCGAGGGGCCGGATTATGGCTACACCTTC. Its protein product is CSVGGEGPDYGYTF.

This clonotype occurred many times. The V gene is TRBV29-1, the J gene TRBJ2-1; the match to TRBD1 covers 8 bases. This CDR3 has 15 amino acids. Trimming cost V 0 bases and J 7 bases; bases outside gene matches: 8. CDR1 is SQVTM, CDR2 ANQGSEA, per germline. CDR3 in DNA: TGCAGCGTTGAAGATCCGGGGACAGGTGGGAATGAGCAGTTCTTC. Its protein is CSVEDPGTGGNEQFF.